Shown below are 21 T cell receptor beta chains from a single sample sequenced in a study of blood T cells in healthy people across ages. A second PCR, run for about 6 to 11 cycles, used a sample-barcoded 5' primer plus a J-beta primer mix. TCRdb re-derived calls from the 5' RACE reads in MiXCR, one entry per CDR3 protein. This sample carries hundreds of thousands of distinct CDR3 sequences, 27% of them seen once, and the ten largest clones take approximately 29%. The sequenced sample was blood. The origin of the receptors is a woman between 65 and 79 years old in good health.

The chain uses TRBV7-8 and TRBJ2-1; D gene unclear. Trimming stripped 2 bases from V and 1 base from J, with 9 bases between. The germline V gene encodes CDR1 SGHVS and CDR2 FQNEAQ. This CDR3 region has 15 residues. The CDR3 coding sequence is TGTGCCAGCAGCTTATTTTCCCATTCCTACAATGAGCAGTTCTTC. Translation: CASSLFSHSYNEQFF.

This clonotype appeared a few times. The rearrangement uses TRBV28 and TRBJ2-1; TRBD2 aligns across 11 bases. Trimming cost V 2 bases and J 7 bases; bases outside gene matches: 10. The CDR3 loop spans 17 amino acids. Germline V gene sequence: CDR1 MDHEN, CDR2 SYDVKM. The CDR3 nucleotides read TGTGCCAGCAGTTTAGCGTTAGCGGGAGGGCCAGGAAATGAGCAGTTCTTC. Translated, it gives CASSLALAGGPGNEQFF.

The CDR3: CSALTGGETQYF. The CDR3 DNA sequence: TGCAGTGCTCTTACAGGGGGGGAGACCCAGTACTTC. V gene TRBV20-1 combines with J gene TRBJ2-5; 8 nucleotides match TRBD1. Germline V gene data show CDR1 as DFQATT and CDR2 as SNEGSKA (reference sequence). V gave up 5 bases and J gave up 5 bases; unmatched junction bases: 4. The CDR3 runs 12 residues.

This clonotype has just one count. The V and J genes are TRBV20-1 and TRBJ1-4; D uncertain. The CDR3 sequence is 12 residues long. Germline loops: CDR1 DFQATT, CDR2 SNEGSKA (reference sequence). Trimming removed 4 bases from V and 8 bases from J, with 11 bases in between. The CDR3 is CSATRSYEKLFF. CDR3 in DNA: TGCAGTGCTACCAGGTCTTACGAAAAACTGTTTTTT.

The chain uses TRBV5-6 and TRBJ2-4; TRBD2 matches at 9 bases. Germline trimming cut 7 bases from V and 1 base from J; bases unmatched to any gene: 12. This CDR3 is built from 17 residues. CDR1 SGHDT and CDR2 YYEEEE come from the germline V gene. Here the CDR3 reads CASGRHSGSWAKNIQYF. For the CDR3, the DNA is TGTGCCAGCGGGCGTCATAGCGGGAGTTGGGCCAAAAACATTCAGTACTTC.

This chain links TRBV6-6 with TRBJ1-3, with 7 bases aligning to TRBD1. The V gene end was trimmed by 6 bases and the J gene end by 3 bases; junction bases not matched to a gene: 5. Looked up from germline, CDR1 is MNHNY and CDR2 is SVGAGI (reference sequence). This CDR3 contains 14 residues. The CDR3 DNA is TGTGCCAGCAGAGAGGGGGCTCGTGGAAACACCATATATTTT. It specifies CASREGARGNTIYF.

A single count supports this clonotype. The chain has TRBV18 and TRBJ2-3, with 10 bases fitting TRBD2. Germline loops: CDR1 KGHSH, CDR2 LQKENI. The CDR3 covers 17 residues. The trim removed 4 bases at V and 7 bases at J, leaving 14 bases unmatched. In DNA form, the CDR3 reads TGTGCCAGCTCACAGTCCCCCCTAGCGGGAGCACAAAATACGCAGTATTTT. Residues: CASSQSPLAGAQNTQYF.

The genes are TRBV28 and TRBJ2-1; 9 bases fit TRBD1. The V and J ends lost 6 bases and 9 bases, in that order; junction bases with no gene match: 9. The germline V gene has CDR1 MDHEN and CDR2 SYDVKM. The CDR3 loop spans 14 amino acids. The CDR3 is CASRSGTGLPEQFF. The CDR3 DNA sequence: TGTGCCAGCAGATCCGGGACAGGGTTACCTGAGCAGTTCTTC.

The table lists this clonotype with a count of one. Here the CDR3 reads CSGGLTDTQYF. CDR3 sequence (DNA): TGCAGCGGTGGACTTACAGATACGCAGTATTTT. The J gene is TRBJ2-3, the V gene TRBV29-1; a weak D match, TRBD2 (5 bases). The CDR3 is made up of 11 amino acids. Germline V lookup: CDR1 SQVTM, CDR2 ANQGSEA. Trimming took 7 bases from V and 3 from J, leaving 8 bases between them.

Worth noting for this clonotype: This may arise from a read error, as a much more abundant clone is one base away. The V gene is TRBV20-1, the J gene TRBJ2-7; D is perhaps TRBD2 (5 bases). Germline V gene sequence: CDR1 DFQATT, CDR2 SNEGSKA (reference sequence). The CDR3 contains 12 residues. CDR3 in DNA: TGCAGTACTAGAGTTGCGGACTACGAGCAGTACTTC. Its protein product is CSTRVADYEQYF.

This clonotype was seen a handful of times. The V gene is TRBV6-6, the J gene TRBJ1-6; maybe TRBD1 (5 bases). Germline CDR1 and CDR2: MNHNY and SVGAGI (reference sequence). The CDR3 totals 17 residues. Between the trimmed V and J ends, which lost 4 bases and 0 bases, there was a span of 13 bases. The chain's CDR3 is CASSFLDSSSYNSPLHF. For the CDR3, the DNA is TGTGCCAGCAGTTTCCTAGACAGTTCCTCCTATAATTCACCCCTCCACTTT.

This chain joins TRBV20-1 and TRBJ2-3; D is unresolved. Between the trimmed V and J ends, which lost 0 bases and 4 bases, there was a span of 17 bases. The germline gives CDR1 DFQATT, CDR2 SNEGSKA (reference sequence). The CDR3 contains 16 residues. The CDR3 DNA follows: TGCAGTGCTAGAGATTCCCCCTCGTCGATATCAGATACGCAGTATTTT. Translated: CSARDSPSSISDTQYF.

This clonotype was seen a single time. The chain employs TRBV12-3 or TRBV12-4 and TRBJ1-1; no clear D. V was cut by 3 bases and J by 7 bases, with 12 bases left in between. The CDR3 sequence is 13 residues long. The CDR3 DNA reads as TGTGCCAGCAGTTTTCAAGACTTTAATGAAGCTTTCTTT. Translation: CASSFQDFNEAFF.

This clonotype was seen once. The rearrangement uses TRBV7-9 and TRBJ2-7; 7 positions match TRBD2. J lost 3 bases, V lost 9 bases, and 8 bases had no gene match. The length of the CDR3 is 13 residues. Germline V gene data show CDR1 as SEHNR and CDR2 as FQNEAQ (reference sequence). CDR3 residues: CARPAGVGYEQYF. CDR3 in DNA: TGTGCCAGGCCGGCGGGAGTTGGCTACGAGCAGTACTTC.

This clonotype appeared many times. The rearrangement links TRBV7-9 to TRBJ2-1; D perhaps matches TRBD1 (5 bases). This CDR3 has 16 residues. V shed 1 base and J shed 3 bases, with 13 bases lying between them. Looked up from germline, CDR1 is SEHNR and CDR2 is FQNEAQ (reference sequence). CDR3 amino acids: CASSLGQTAYYNEQFF. DNA for the CDR3: TGTGCCAGCAGCTTAGGACAGACTGCCTACTACAATGAGCAGTTCTTC.

This clonotype was recorded once. Possible read error: a much larger clone is one base away. The chain joins TRBV9 to TRBJ2-5; TRBD2 matches 10 bases. The ends lost 0 bases at V and 5 bases at J; junction bases unmatched: 10. The CDR3 loop spans 17 amino acids. Per germline, CDR1 SGDLS and CDR2 YYNGEE. The DNA of the CDR3 is TGTGCCAGCAGCGTAGAGCCTAGCGGGGGCTCTTGGGAGACCCAGTACTTC. Protein product: CASSVEPSGGSWETQYF. The variable domain in full, completed from reference TRBV9 and TRBJ2-5, reads DSGVTQTPKHLITATGQRVTLRCSPRSGDLSVYWYQQSLDQGLQFLIQYYNGEERAKGNILERFSAQQFPDLHSELNLSSLELGDSALYFCASSVEPSGGSWETQYFGPGTRLLVL.

The sample holds a few counts of this clonotype. In DNA form, the CDR3 reads TGTGCCAGCAGGGAGCTACTATATAGCAATCAGCCCCAGCATTTT. Translated, it gives CASRELLYSNQPQHF. The gene calls are TRBV2 and TRBJ1-5; no firm D call. CDR3 length: 15 residues. Germline V gene lookup returns CDR1 SNHLY and CDR2 FYNNEI. V shed 6 bases and J shed 0 bases, with 12 bases lying between them. Based on the CDR3 plus reference TRBV2 and TRBJ1-5, the full variable domain is EPEVTQTPSHQVTQMGQEVILRCVPISNHLYFYWYRQILGQKVEFLVSFYNNEISEKSEIFDDQFSVERPDGSNFTLKIRSTKLEDSAMYFCASRELLYSNQPQHFGDGTRLSIL.

Comments on this clonotype: Being one base from a much bigger clone, this may be a read error. V usage is TRBV20-1 and J usage is TRBJ2-5; TRBD2 agrees at 7 bases. After removal of 2 bases from V and 4 bases from J, the junction contained 16 bases not matched to a gene. This CDR3 is built from 17 residues. Germline assignment: CDR1 DFQATT and CDR2 SNEGSKA (reference sequence). The CDR3 protein is CSARYGTNGSRGETQYF. The CDR3 nucleotides read TGCAGTGCTAGATACGGGACTAACGGGAGTAGGGGAGAGACCCAGTACTTC.

This clonotype was observed a few times. The chain carries TRBV28 and TRBJ2-1; D is uncertain. Germline V gene sequence: CDR1 MDHEN, CDR2 SYDVKM. The V gene lost 6 bases and the J gene lost 6 bases, with 12 bases spanning the gap. This CDR3 spans 13 amino acids. The CDR3 bases are TGTGCCAGCAGCGGGCCCGCCCCCAATGAGCAGTTCTTC. This gives the protein CASSGPAPNEQFF.

This clonotype has a handful of counts. The chain recombines TRBV9 with TRBJ1-5, with a weak D call TRBD1 (5 bases). The CDR3 contains 16 residues. Germline V gene lookup returns CDR1 SGDLS and CDR2 YYNGEE. Trimming cost V 0 bases and J 4 bases, with 14 bases left between them. This CDR3 is CASSVGPGLKNQPQHF. In DNA, the CDR3 is TGTGCCAGCAGCGTAGGTCCAGGGTTAAAGAATCAGCCCCAGCATTTT.

V usage is TRBV12-3 or TRBV12-4 and J usage is TRBJ1-2, with 8 bases fitting TRBD1. CDR3 length: 14 residues. Losses at the gene ends were 0 bases for V and 8 bases for J; bases not matched to a gene: 5. The CDR3 sequence: CASSLAGQGNGYTF. CDR3 nucleotides: TGTGCCAGCAGTTTAGCAGGACAGGGTAACGGCTACACCTTC.